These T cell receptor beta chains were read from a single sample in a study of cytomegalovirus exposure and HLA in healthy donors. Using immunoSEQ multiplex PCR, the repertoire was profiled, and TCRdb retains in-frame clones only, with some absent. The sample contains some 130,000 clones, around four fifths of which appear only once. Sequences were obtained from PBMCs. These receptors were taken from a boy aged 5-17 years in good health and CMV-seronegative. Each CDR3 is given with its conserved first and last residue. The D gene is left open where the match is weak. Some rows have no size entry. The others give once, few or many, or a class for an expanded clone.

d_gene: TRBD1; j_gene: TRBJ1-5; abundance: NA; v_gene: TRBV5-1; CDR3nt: TGCGCCAGCAGCAAGACAGGGAGCCATCAGCCCCAGCATTTT; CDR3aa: CASSKTGSHQPQHF
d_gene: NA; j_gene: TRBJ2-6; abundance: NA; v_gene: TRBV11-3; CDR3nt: TGTGCCAGCAGCTCAGGGGCTACTGGGGCCAACGTCCTGACTTTC; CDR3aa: CASSSGATGANVLTF
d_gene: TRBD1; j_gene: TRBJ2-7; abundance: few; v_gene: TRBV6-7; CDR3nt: TGTGCCAGCAGTTACTCGGCAGGGGGCCCCTACGAGCAGTACTTC; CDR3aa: CASSYSAGGPYEQYF
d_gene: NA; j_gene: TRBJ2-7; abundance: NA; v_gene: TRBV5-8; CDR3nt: TGTGCCAGCAGCCTCACCAGGGGCGAGCAGTACTTC; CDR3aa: CASSLTRGEQYF
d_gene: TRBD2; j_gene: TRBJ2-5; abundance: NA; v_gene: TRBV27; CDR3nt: TGTGCCAGCAGTGTGACTAGCGGGAGCGTCAAGACCCAGTACTTC; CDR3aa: CASSVTSGSVKTQYF
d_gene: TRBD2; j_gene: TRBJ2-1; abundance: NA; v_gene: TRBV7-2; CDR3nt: TGTGCCAGCAGGTTCAGCGGGAGCCCCAACAATGAGCAGTTCTTC; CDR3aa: CASRFSGSPNNEQFF
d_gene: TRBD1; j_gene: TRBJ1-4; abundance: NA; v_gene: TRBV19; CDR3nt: TGTGCCAGTAGTAACGACAGGGGAGGTAATGAAAAACTGTTTTTT; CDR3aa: CASSNDRGGNEKLFF
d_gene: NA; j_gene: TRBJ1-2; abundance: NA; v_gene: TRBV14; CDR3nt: TGTGCCAGCAGCCTCAGGGGTTGGAACTATGGCTACACCTTC; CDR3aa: CASSLRGWNYGYTF
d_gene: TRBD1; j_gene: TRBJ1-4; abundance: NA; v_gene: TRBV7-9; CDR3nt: TGTGCCAGCAGCCCCGGCGTGGACAGGGGAACTAATGAAAAACTGTTTTTT; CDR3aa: CASSPGVDRGTNEKLFF
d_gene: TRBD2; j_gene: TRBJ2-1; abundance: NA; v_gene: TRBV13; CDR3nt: TGTGCCAGCAGCCTAACCGGACTAGCGGGAGCCCTTGAGCAGTTCTTC; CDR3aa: CASSLTGLAGALEQFF